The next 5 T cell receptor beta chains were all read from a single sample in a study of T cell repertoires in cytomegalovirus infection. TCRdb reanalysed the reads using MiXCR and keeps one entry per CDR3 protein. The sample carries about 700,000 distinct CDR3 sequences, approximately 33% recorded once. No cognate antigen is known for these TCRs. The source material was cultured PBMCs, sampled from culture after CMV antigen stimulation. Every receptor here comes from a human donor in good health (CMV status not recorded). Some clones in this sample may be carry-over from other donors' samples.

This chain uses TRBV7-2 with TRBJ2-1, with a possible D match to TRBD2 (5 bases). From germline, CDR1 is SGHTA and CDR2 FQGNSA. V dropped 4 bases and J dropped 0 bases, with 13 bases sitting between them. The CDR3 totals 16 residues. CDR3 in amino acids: CASSSRQRSSYNEQFF. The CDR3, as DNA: TGTGCCAGCAGCTCGCGCCAGCGGAGCTCCTACAATGAGCAGTTCTTC.

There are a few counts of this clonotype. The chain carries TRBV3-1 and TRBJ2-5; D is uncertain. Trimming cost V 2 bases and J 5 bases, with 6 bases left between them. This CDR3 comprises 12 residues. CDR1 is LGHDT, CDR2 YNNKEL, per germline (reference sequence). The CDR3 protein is CASSQTGETQYF. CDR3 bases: TGTGCCAGCAGCCAAACTGGGGAGACCCAGTACTTC.

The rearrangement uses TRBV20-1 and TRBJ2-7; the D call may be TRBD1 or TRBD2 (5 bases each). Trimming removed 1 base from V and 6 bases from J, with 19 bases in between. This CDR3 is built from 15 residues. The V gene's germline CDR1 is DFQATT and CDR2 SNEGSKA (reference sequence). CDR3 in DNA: TGCAGTGCTAGAGTGGTTCTTCCCGGGGCCACCGAGCAGTACTTC. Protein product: CSARVVLPGATEQYF.

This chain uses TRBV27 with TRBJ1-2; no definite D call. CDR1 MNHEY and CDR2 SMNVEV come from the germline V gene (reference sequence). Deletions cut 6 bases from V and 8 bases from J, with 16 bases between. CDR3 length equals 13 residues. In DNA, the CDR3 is TGTGCCAGCAGCGAAGTAATAGGGAGCGGCTACACCTTC. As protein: CASSEVIGSGYTF.

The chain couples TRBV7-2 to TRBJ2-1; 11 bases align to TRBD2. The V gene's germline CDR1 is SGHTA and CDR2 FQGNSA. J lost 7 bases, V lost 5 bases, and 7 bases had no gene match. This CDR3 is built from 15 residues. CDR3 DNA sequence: TGTGCCAGCAGCGCACTAGCGGGGGCCACTAATGAGCAGTTCTTC. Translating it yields CASSALAGATNEQFF.